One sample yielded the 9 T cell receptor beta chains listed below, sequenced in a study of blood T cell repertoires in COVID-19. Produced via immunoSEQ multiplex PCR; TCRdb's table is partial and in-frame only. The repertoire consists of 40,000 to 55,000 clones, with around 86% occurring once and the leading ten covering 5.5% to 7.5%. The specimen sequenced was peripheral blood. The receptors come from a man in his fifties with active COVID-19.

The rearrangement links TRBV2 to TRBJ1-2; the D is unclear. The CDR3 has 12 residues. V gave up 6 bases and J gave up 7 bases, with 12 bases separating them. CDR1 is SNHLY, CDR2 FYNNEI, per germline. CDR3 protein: CASRLDSSGYTF. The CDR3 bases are TGTGCCAGCAGGCTAGACTCGAGTGGCTACACCTTC.

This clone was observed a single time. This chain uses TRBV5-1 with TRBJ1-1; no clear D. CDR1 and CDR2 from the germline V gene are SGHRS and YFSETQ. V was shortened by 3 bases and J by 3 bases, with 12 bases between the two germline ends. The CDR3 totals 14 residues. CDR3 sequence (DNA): TGCGCCAGCAGCTACATGGGCCATTACACTGAAGCTTTCTTT. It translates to CASSYMGHYTEAFF.

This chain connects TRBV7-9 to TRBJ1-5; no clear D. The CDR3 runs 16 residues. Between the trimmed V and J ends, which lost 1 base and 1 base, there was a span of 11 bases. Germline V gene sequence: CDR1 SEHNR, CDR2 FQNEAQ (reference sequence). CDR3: CASSLGVGPSNQPQHF. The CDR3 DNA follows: TGTGCCAGCAGCTTAGGCGTTGGGCCGAGCAATCAGCCCCAGCATTTT.

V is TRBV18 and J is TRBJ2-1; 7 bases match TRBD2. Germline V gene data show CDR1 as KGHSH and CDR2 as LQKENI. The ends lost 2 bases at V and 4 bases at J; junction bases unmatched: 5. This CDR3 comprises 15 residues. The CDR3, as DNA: TGTGCCAGCTCACCATCGGGGGGAGTATACAATGAGCAGTTCTTC. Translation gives CASSPSGGVYNEQFF.

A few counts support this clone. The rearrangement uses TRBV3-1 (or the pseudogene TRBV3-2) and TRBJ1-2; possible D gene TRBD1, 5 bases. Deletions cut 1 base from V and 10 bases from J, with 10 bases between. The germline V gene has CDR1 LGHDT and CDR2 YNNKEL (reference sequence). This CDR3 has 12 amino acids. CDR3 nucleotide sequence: TGTGCCAGCAGCCAAGCCAAGGGGTTCTACACCTTC. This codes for CASSQAKGFYTF.

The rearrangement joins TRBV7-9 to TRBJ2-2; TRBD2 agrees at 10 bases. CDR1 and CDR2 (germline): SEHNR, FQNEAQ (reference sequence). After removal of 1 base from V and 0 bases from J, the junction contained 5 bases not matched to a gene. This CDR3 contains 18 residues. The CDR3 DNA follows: TGTGCCAGCAGCTTAGGTGCTAGCGGGGGTGCGAACACCGGGGAGCTGTTTTTT. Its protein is CASSLGASGGANTGELFF. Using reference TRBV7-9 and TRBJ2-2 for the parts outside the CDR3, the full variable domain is DTGVSQNPRHKITKRGQNVTFRCDPISEHNRLYWYRQTLGQGPEFLTYFQNEAQLEKSRLLSDRFSAERPKGSFSTLEIQRTEQGDSAMYLCASSLGASGGANTGELFFGEGSRLTVL.

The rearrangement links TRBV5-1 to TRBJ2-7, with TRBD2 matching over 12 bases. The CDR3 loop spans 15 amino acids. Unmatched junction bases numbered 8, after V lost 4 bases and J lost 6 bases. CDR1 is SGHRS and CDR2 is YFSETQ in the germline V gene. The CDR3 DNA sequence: TGCGCCAGCAGCGTCCGACTAGCGGGAGATTTCGAGCAGTACTTC. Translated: CASSVRLAGDFEQYF.

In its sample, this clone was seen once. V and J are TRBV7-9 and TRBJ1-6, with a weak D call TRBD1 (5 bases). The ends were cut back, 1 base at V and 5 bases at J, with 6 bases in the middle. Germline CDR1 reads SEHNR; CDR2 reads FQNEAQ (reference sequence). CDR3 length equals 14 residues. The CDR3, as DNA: TGTGCCAGCAGCTTAGTACAGGATAATTCACCCCTCCACTTT. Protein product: CASSLVQDNSPLHF.

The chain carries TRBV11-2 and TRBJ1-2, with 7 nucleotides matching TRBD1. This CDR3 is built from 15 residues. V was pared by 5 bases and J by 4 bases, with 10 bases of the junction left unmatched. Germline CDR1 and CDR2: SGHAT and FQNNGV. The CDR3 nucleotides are TGTGCCAGCAGCAGCCTGTCAGGACAGGTCTATGGCTACACCTTC. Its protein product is CASSSLSGQVYGYTF.